This T cell receptor beta chain appears in the sequencing data of a study of cytomegalovirus exposure and HLA in healthy donors. Study background: Previous work identified roughly 120 million unique TCR beta sequences from roughly 170 million T cells. Researchers found that less than 90% of 350 to 500 genotyped donors fell within the Caucasian-associated ancestry cluster.

As regards this clone: Its antigen is unidentified.

PCR used 60 Vbeta primers and 13 Jbeta primers. Generated by immunoSEQ multiplex PCR, the TCRdb table keeps only in-frame clones and is missing some. This table lists 100,000 to 150,000 clones. The study's findings and limits: Previously analyzed data showed that most TCR beta V segments were productive at a frequency of about 87% or about 30%. When analyzed later, the rates of TCR association showed variation by HLA locus, with DRB1 the most and HLA-C the fewest.

The TCR comes from a man in his late teens or twenties in good health and CMV-seronegative. The sample was PBMCs.

In nucleotides, the CDR3 is TGTGCCAGCAGCGTAATGGGACTAGCTATCAATGAGCAGTTCTTC. It is translated as CASSVMGLAINEQFF. The chain is built from TRBV9 and TRBJ2-1, with 9 bases identical to TRBD2. J lost 6 bases, V lost 1 base, and 5 bases had no gene match. Per the germline V gene, CDR1 is SGDLS and CDR2 is YYNGEE. This CDR3 has 15 amino acids. Full variable domain (outside the CDR3, taken from reference TRBV9 and TRBJ2-1): DSGVTQTPKHLITATGQRVTLRCSPRSGDLSVYWYQQSLDQGLQFLIQYYNGEERAKGNILERFSAQQFPDLHSELNLSSLELGDSALYFCASSVMGLAINEQFFGPGTRLTVL.